This T cell receptor (beta chain) came from a study of T-cell reconstitution after alpha-beta-depleted transplantation in children (dated by TCRdb to 2015 to 2016). Study-level background: Using TCR repertoire profiling, the study quantitatively followed how T-cell immune reconstitution unfolded in children after TCRalphabeta/CD19-depleted allogeneic hematopoietic cell transplantation.

This clonotype was observed many times. The antigen it recognizes is unknown. No much larger clone exists at a distance of one base, and base qualities are not known. V is pared back by 1 base and J by 4 bases, with 13 bases lying between the germline termini. The CDR3, from cysteine to phenylalanine, totals 15 residues. Only the CDR3 DNA is retained, 45 bases long and in frame from the first base. The CDR1 and CDR2 encoded by the germline V gene are SGHTA and FQGNSA. The library relied on PCR. Sequencer: Illumina HiSeq 2500. TCR library preparation used molecular barcoding, with unique molecular identifiers applied to normalize quantification of the TCRbeta repertoire. TCRdb reprocessing: public reads trimmed at Q25 with fastp, clones called with MiXCR, in-frame beta chains kept. When rows share a CDR3 protein, they turn into one entry using the most common DNA and genes. Present in this sample are 150,000 to 200,000 distinct CDR3 sequences, roughly 15% of which were seen just once. The top ten clonotypes cover 13% of the sample.

The chain joins TRBV7-2 to TRBJ1-1; the D gene remains uncertain. This TCR was sampled from a human donor who donated a stem cell graft to a child with acute lymphoblastic leukemia. Specimen: PBMCs from the stem cell graft donor, collected from the stem cell graft. The nucleotide sequence reads as follows: TGTGCCAGCAGCTTAGGTACGGCTCTGGGCACTGAAGCTTTCTTT. Translated, it reads CASSLGTALGTEAFF.